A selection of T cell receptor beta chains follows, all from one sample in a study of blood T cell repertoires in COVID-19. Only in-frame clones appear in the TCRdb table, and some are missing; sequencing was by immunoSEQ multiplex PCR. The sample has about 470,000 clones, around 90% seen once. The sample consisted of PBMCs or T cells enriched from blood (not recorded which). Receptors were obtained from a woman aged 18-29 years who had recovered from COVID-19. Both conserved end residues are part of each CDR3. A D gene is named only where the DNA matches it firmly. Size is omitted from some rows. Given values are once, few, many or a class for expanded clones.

CASSRVQGDWAETQYF | TGTGCCAGCTCACGAGTACAGGGCGATTGGGCAGAGACCCAGTACTTC | TRBJ2-5 | - | TRBV18 | -
CASSIASGYEQYF | TGTGCCAGTAGTATAGCTAGCGGGTACGAGCAGTACTTC | TRBJ2-7 | - | TRBV19 | TRBD2
CASSRTSGEADTQYF | TGCGCCAGCAGCCGGACTAGCGGGGAGGCAGATACGCAGTATTTT | TRBJ2-3 | - | TRBV5-1 | TRBD2
CASSFFYWDRDYGYTF | TGCGCCAGCAGCTTTTTTTATTGGGACAGAGACTATGGCTACACCTTC | TRBJ1-2 | - | TRBV5-1 | TRBD1
CASSENRIYGYTF | TGTGCCAGCAGTGAAAACAGAATCTATGGCTACACCTTC | TRBJ1-2 | few | TRBV2 | -
CSGRQGLNNEQFF | TGCAGCGGCAGACAGGGGCTGAACAATGAGCAGTTCTTC | TRBJ2-1 | few | TRBV29-1 | TRBD1
CASTGDREVNTEAFF | TGTGCCAGCACCGGTGACAGGGAGGTGAACACTGAAGCTTTCTTT | TRBJ1-1 | - | TRBV2 | TRBD1
CASSFGGETYNEQFF | TGTGCCAGCAGCTTCGGTGGGGAGACCTACAATGAGCAGTTCTTC | TRBJ2-1 | - | TRBV11-3 | -
CASSHRSGGGQEKLFF | TGTGCCAGTAGTCACCGCTCAGGGGGCGGTCAGGAAAAACTGTTTTTT | TRBJ1-4 | - | TRBV19 | TRBD1
CATSSIPGQGAYGYTF | TGTGCCACCAGCAGTATCCCGGGACAGGGAGCCTATGGCTACACCTTC | TRBJ1-2 | once | TRBV15 | TRBD1
CASSQGRPLSGGVSGANVLTF | TGCGCCAGCAGCCAAGGAAGGCCCCTCAGTGGGGGGGTCTCTGGGGCCAACGTCCTGACTTTC | TRBJ2-6 | - | TRBV4-1 | TRBD2
CASSLLQLNSPLHF | TGCGCCAGCAGCTTGCTACAGCTGAATTCACCCCTCCACTTT | TRBJ1-6 | - | TRBV5-1 | -
CAWGEGDVSEQYF | TGTGCCTGGGGGGAGGGAGACGTTAGCGAGCAGTACTTC | TRBJ2-7 | - | TRBV30 | TRBD2
CASSPTGAGNTIYF | TGTGCCAGCAGCCCGACAGGCGCAGGAAACACCATATATTTT | TRBJ1-3 | - | TRBV7-2 | -
CASSRTGDSNQPQHF | TGTGCCAGCTCACGGACAGGAGATAGCAATCAGCCCCAGCATTTT | TRBJ1-5 | - | TRBV18 | TRBD1
CASSLEGGTGMSGYTF | TGCGCCAGCAGCTTGGAGGGCGGGACAGGGATGAGTGGCTACACCTTC | TRBJ1-2 | - | TRBV5-1 | TRBD1
CASTPAPGTYEQYF | TGTGCCAGCACCCCCGCCCCAGGAACCTACGAGCAGTACTTC | TRBJ2-7 | - | TRBV7-2 | -
CASSREVETNEKLFF | TGTGCCAGCAGTAGGGAGGTGGAGACTAATGAAAAACTGTTTTTT | TRBJ1-4 | - | TRBV2 | -
CASTPGRTKNYGYTF | TGTGCCAGCACGCCAGGGAGGACAAAGAACTATGGCTACACCTTC | TRBJ1-2 | few | TRBV2 | -
CASSFAPNYGYTF | TGTGCCAGCAGTTTTGCGCCAAACTATGGCTACACCTTC | TRBJ1-2 | once | TRBV12-3/TRBV12-4 | -
CASSSDGGRSSLRETQYF | TGTGCCAGCAGTTCGGATGGAGGGAGATCAAGCCTCCGAGAGACCCAGTACTTC | TRBJ2-5 | - | TRBV28 | -
CAWRIRVYNSPLHF | TGTGCCTGGAGGATCCGGGTCTATAATTCACCCCTCCACTTT | TRBJ1-6 | - | TRBV30 | -
CASSGDGFRFSPLHF | TGTGCCAGTAGCGGAGACGGATTTCGGTTTTCACCCCTCCACTTT | TRBJ1-6 | - | TRBV19 | -
CASSLLAGGPSTDTQYF | TGTGCCAGCAGCTTGTTGGCGGGGGGCCCTAGCACAGATACGCAGTATTTT | TRBJ2-3 | - | TRBV5-8 | TRBD2
CASSLSRDSKDEQFF | TGTGCCAGCAGCTTAAGCAGGGACTCCAAGGATGAGCAGTTCTTC | TRBJ2-1 | - | TRBV7-3 | -
CASSLGLWGPEEKLFF | TGTGCCAGCAGCTTGGGATTATGGGGCCCAGAAGAAAAACTGTTTTTT | TRBJ1-4 | - | TRBV5-4 | -
CASSQDRGLEGEQYF | TGTGCCAGCTCCCAGGACAGGGGGCTAGAAGGCGAGCAGTACTTC | TRBJ2-7 | - | TRBV18 | TRBD1
CASSSFYEQYF | TGCGCCAGCAGCTCTTTCTACGAGCAGTACTTC | TRBJ2-7 | - | TRBV5-1 | -
CATSDSGQGGNEKLFF | TGTGCCACCAGTGATTCCGGACAGGGGGGTAATGAAAAACTGTTTTTT | TRBJ1-4 | - | TRBV24-1 | TRBD1
CASSWLADRGNEQYF | TGTGCCAGCAGTTGGCTTGCGGACAGGGGGAACGAGCAGTACTTC | TRBJ2-7 | few | TRBV2 | TRBD1